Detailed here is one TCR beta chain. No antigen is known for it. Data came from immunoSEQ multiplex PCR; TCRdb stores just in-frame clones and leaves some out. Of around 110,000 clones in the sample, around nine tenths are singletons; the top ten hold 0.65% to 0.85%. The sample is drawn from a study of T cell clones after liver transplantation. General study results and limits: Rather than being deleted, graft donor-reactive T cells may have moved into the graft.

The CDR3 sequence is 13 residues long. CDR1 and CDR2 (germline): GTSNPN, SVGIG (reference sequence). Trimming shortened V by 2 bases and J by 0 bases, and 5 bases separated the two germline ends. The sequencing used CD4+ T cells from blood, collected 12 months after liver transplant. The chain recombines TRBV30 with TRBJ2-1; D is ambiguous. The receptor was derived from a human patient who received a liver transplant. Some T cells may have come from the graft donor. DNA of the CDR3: TGTGCCTGGAGTCCCTCCTCCTACAATGAGCAGTTCTTC. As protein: CAWSPSSYNEQFF. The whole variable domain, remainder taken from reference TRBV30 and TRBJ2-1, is SQTIHQWPATLVQPVGSPLSLECTVEGTSNPNLYWYRQAAGRGLQLLFYSVGIGQISSEVPQNLSASRPQDRQFILSSKKLLLSDSGFYLCAWSPSSYNEQFFGPGTRLTVL.